The 19 T cell receptor beta chains presented below share a single source sample, sequenced in a study of identical twins. TCRdb re-derived calls from the 5' RACE reads in MiXCR, one entry per CDR3 protein. The sample lists under 900,000 distinct CDR3 sequences, around an eighth occurring once. These sequences were also reported in another study, on yellow fever vaccine responses in identical twins.

Input material: PBMCs. The receptors derive from a woman aged 18 to 35 in good health.

This clonotype was observed at least ten times. The chain uses TRBV10-3 and TRBJ2-1; 7 bases agree with TRBD2. The CDR3 runs to 14 residues. Germline assignment: CDR1 ENHRY and CDR2 SYGVKD. V trimming: 7 bases; J trimming: 4 bases; junction bases outside the gene matches: 7. This chain's CDR3 is CAIKATSTYNEQFF. In DNA form, the CDR3 reads TGTGCCATCAAAGCGACTAGCACGTACAATGAGCAGTTCTTC.

The CDR3 DNA reads TGCAGTGCTAGAGATCGGCTAGCGTACAATGAGCAGTTCTTC. This sequence encodes CSARDRLAYNEQFF. V usage is TRBV20-1 and J usage is TRBJ2-1; perhaps TRBD2 as D (6 bases). Per germline, CDR1 DFQATT and CDR2 SNEGSKA (reference sequence). Deletions cut 0 bases from V and 4 bases from J, with 10 bases between. The CDR3 runs to 14 residues.

A few counts support this clonotype. The rearrangement links TRBV20-1 to TRBJ2-1; weak D call: TRBD2 (5 bases). Germline values: CDR1 DFQATT, CDR2 SNEGSKA (reference sequence). The CDR3 covers 15 residues. Deletions cut 4 bases from V and 7 bases from J, with 20 bases between. The DNA for the CDR3 is TGCAGTGCTAACCCCACTTCACTAGTCCGGAATGAGCAGTTCTTC. It is translated as CSANPTSLVRNEQFF.

The chain joins TRBV7-8 to TRBJ2-7; D may be TRBD1 or TRBD2 (6 bases each). The CDR3 sequence is 14 residues long. V was trimmed by 3 bases and J by 2 bases, leaving 11 bases between them. Germline loops: CDR1 SGHVS, CDR2 FQNEAQ. Here the CDR3 DNA reads TGTGCCAGCAGCTTGGGGGGCTTCACCTACGAGCAGTACGTC. Amino acid sequence: CASSLGGFTYEQYV.

This clonotype occurred a few times. The chain couples TRBV28 to TRBJ2-1; 14 bases are shared with TRBD2. V lost 2 bases and J lost 2; bases outside the gene matches: 8. The CDR3 contains 19 residues. Looked up from germline, CDR1 is MDHEN and CDR2 is SYDVKM. The chain's CDR3 is CASSLGLRTSGRTYNEQFF. The CDR3 DNA reads TGTGCCAGCAGTTTAGGATTGAGGACTAGCGGGAGGACCTACAATGAGCAGTTCTTC.

The chain combines TRBV10-3 with TRBJ2-2, with a tentative D call TRBD1 (6 bases). V was trimmed by 4 bases and J by 3 bases, leaving 12 bases between them. CDR3 size: 15 residues. Germline V gene data show CDR1 as ENHRY and CDR2 as SYGVKD. CDR3: CAISVSGVDTGELFF. CDR3 bases: TGTGCCATCAGTGTATCAGGGGTCGACACCGGGGAGCTGTTTTTT.

The chain couples TRBV29-1 to TRBJ2-4; 12 bases fit TRBD2. The CDR3 has 15 residues. J lost 7 bases, V lost 3 bases, and 7 bases had no gene match. The germline V gene has CDR1 SQVTM and CDR2 ANQGSEA. CDR3 in DNA: TGCAGCGTTGAGAGACTAGCGGGAGCTAGCAACATTCAGTACTTC. It codes for CSVERLAGASNIQYF.

The V and J genes are TRBV5-1 and TRBJ2-2; D not resolved. The CDR3 covers 14 residues. Trimming left V 5 bases short and J 0 bases short, with 8 bases between. The germline V gene has CDR1 SGHRS and CDR2 YFSETQ. CDR3 sequence: CASRQLANTGELFF. CDR3 nucleotides: TGCGCCAGCAGGCAGCTAGCGAACACCGGGGAGCTGTTTTTT.

The chain links TRBV4-1 to TRBJ2-5, with D possibly TRBD2 on 6 matching bases. Trimming stripped 4 bases from V and 5 bases from J, with 11 bases between. The CDR3 runs to 13 residues. The germline CDR1 and CDR2 sequences are MGHRA and YSYEKL. DNA for the CDR3: TGCGCCAGCAGCCGGGGGACTGCCGAGACCCAGTACTTC. This codes for CASSRGTAETQYF.

A few counts support this clonotype. The V gene is TRBV14, the J gene TRBJ1-2; the D is unclear. This CDR3 contains 13 residues. V gave up 5 bases and J gave up 8 bases, with 15 bases separating them. Germline CDR1 and CDR2: SGHDN and FVKESK. Written as DNA, the CDR3 is TGTGCCAGCAGCAGAGTAAGGCTGAGCGGCTACACCTTC. This sequence encodes CASSRVRLSGYTF.

This clonotype was recorded at least ten times. The chain couples TRBV4-2 to TRBJ1-1; D not resolved. V shed 0 bases and J shed 3 bases, with 5 bases lying between them. The CDR3 is 13 residues long. The germline CDR1 and CDR2 sequences are LGHNA and YNFKEQ. The CDR3: CASSQDLDTEAFF. The CDR3 nucleotides are TGTGCCAGCAGCCAAGATTTGGACACTGAAGCTTTCTTT.

This chain links TRBV11-1 with TRBJ1-6; D is unclear. Trimming took off 2 bases at V and 8 bases at J, with 10 bases between the two ends. Germline CDR1 is SGHAT and CDR2 is FQDESV (reference sequence). The CDR3 length is 14 residues. The DNA of the CDR3 is TGTGCCAGCAGCTTAAGATTAACGGATTCACCCCTCCACTTT. Amino acids: CASSLRLTDSPLHF.

This CDR3 is CASSFPPGLAGTDTQYF. In DNA, the CDR3 is TGTGCCAGCAGTTTCCCCCCCGGACTAGCGGGGACAGATACGCAGTATTTT. The V gene is TRBV28, the J gene TRBJ2-3, with 12 bases that match TRBD2. Germline V gives CDR1 MDHEN, CDR2 SYDVKM. The J segment lost 3 bases and the V segment lost 3 bases, leaving 7 bases of the junction unmatched. The CDR3 has 17 residues.

This clonotype has just a few counts. This rearrangement joins TRBV21-1 to TRBJ2-1; whether TRBD1, the table's D call, matches the DNA was not checked. TRBV21-1 is designated a pseudogene. CDR3 length equals 13 residues. CDR3 sequence: CASITDEGNEQFF. The DNA for the CDR3 is TGTGCCAGCATCACCGACGAGGGGAATGAGCAGTTCTTC.

This clonotype was observed a few times. In DNA, the CDR3 is TGTGCCAGCAGCCAAGTCGTAGGAGGAAACACCGGGGAGCTGTTTTTT. Amino acid sequence: CASSQVVGGNTGELFF. The rearrangement uses TRBV3-1 and TRBJ2-2; D might be TRBD2 (5 bases). CDR1 LGHDT and CDR2 YNNKEL come from the germline V gene (reference sequence). V was cut by 1 base and J by 2 bases, with 11 bases left in between. The CDR3 spans 16 residues. Filled out from reference TRBV3-1 and TRBJ2-2, the complete variable domain reads DTAVSQTPKYLVTQMGNDKSIKCEQNLGHDTMYWYKQDSKKFLKIMFSYNNKELIINETVPNRFSPKSPDKAHLNLHINSLELGDSAVYFCASSQVVGGNTGELFFGEGSRLTVL.

The gene calls are TRBV5-1 and TRBJ2-1, with D unresolved. The CDR3 contains 12 residues. Trimming removed 2 bases from V and 9 bases from J, with 9 bases in between. Germline assignment: CDR1 SGHRS and CDR2 YFSETQ. The CDR3 here is CASSFYGGEQFF. CDR3 DNA: TGCGCCAGCAGCTTTTACGGTGGTGAGCAGTTCTTC.

In its sample, this clonotype was seen many times. The V call is TRBV15, the J call TRBJ2-7, with 7 bases fitting TRBD2. Germline V gene data show CDR1 as LNHNV and CDR2 as YYDKDF (reference sequence). CDR3 length: 16 amino acids. V trimming: 1 base; J trimming: 4 bases; junction bases outside the gene matches: 10. CDR3 coding DNA: TGTGCCACCAGCAGAGCGGGGGGTCGAAAAATATACGAGCAGTACTTC. Translating it yields CATSRAGGRKIYEQYF.

This clonotype was seen a handful of times. The chain couples TRBV10-3 to TRBJ1-2, with a weak D call TRBD1 (5 bases). V was trimmed by 3 bases and J by 0 bases, leaving 11 bases between them. Germline V CDR1 and CDR2: ENHRY, SYGVKD. The CDR3 extends over 15 amino acids. In DNA form, the CDR3 reads TGTGCCATCAGTGACCGGGACGGAGCTAACTATGGCTACACCTTC. Protein: CAISDRDGANYGYTF.

This clonotype has more than one count but fewer than ten. The chain is built from TRBV16 and TRBJ1-6; possible D gene TRBD1, 5 bases. V lost 1 base, J lost 7 bases, and 11 bases lay in between. The CDR3 contains 15 residues. In germline, CDR1 is KGHSY, CDR2 FQNENV. The CDR3: CASSQFETANSPLHF. As DNA, the CDR3 is TGTGCCAGCAGCCAATTCGAGACAGCAAATTCACCCCTCCACTTT. The variable domain in full, with the rest retrieved from reference TRBV16 and TRBJ1-6, is GEEVAQTPKHLVRGEGQKAKLYCAPIKGHSYVFWYQQVLKNEFKFLISFQNENVFDETGMPKERFSAKCLPNSPCSLEIQATKLEDSAVYFCASSQFETANSPLHFGNGTRLTVT.